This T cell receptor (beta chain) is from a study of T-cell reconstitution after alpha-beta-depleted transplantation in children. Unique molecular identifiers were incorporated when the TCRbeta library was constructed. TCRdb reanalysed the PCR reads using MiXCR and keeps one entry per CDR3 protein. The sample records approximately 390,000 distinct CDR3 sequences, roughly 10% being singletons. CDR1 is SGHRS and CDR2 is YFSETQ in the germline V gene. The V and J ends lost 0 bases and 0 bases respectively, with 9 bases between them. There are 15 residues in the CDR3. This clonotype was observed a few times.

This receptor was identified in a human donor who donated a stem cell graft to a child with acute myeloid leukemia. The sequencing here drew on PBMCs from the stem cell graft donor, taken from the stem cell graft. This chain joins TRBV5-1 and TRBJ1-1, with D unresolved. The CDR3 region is CASSLGGRMNTEAFF. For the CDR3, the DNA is TGCGCCAGCAGCTTGGGCGGCAGGATGAACACTGAAGCTTTCTTT.